The present T cell receptor (beta chain) was sequenced within a study of T cell repertoires in cytomegalovirus infection (dated by TCRdb to about 2019). Context from the whole study: Donor HLA type was relevant to the analysis, as public TCR beta signatures indicated carriage of CMV infection together with the matching HLA type. Study-level results and caveats: The ex vivo response was dominated by HLA-C-restricted CMV-specific TCR beta clonotypes, which also provided the single most frequent clonotype in two of eight donors. Carriers of CMV infection plus the relevant HLA type were discriminated by the cumulative frequency of public TCR beta family members in the study cohort and in an independent roughly 380-donor cohort.

As encoded in the germline V gene (reference sequence), CDR1 is DFQATT while CDR2 is SNEGSKA. V ends up 5 bases short and J 0 bases short, with an unmatched junction base count of 7. The CDR3 covers 14 residues, taking in both the cysteine and the valine. Left in the record is the CDR3 DNA by itself, 42 bases read in frame from the first base. A word on this clonotype: Its antigen is still unknown. Within one base of it there is no much larger clone, and no base qualities were kept.

TCRdb lists the instrument as Illumina HiSeq 1500. The raw public data were reprocessed by TCRdb itself: fastp quality trimming at Q25, MiXCR clonotype calling, in-frame beta chains only. Entries that share a CDR3 protein sequence are merged under the most common genes and DNA. The sample table shows nearly 650,000 distinct CDR3 sequences, and about 24% are seen once. 8% of the sample is in the top ten clones. Sequencing was performed on CD8+ T cells from PBMCs. The TCR comes from a human donor in good health (CMV status not recorded). Some clones in this sample may be carry-over from other donors' samples. The V and J segments used are TRBV20-1 and TRBJ2-7, with 7 bases matching TRBD1. The CDR3 has the sequence CSASGRDSSYEQYV. The sequenced DNA: TGCAGTGCTTCGGGAAGGGACAGCTCCTACGAGCAGTACGTC.